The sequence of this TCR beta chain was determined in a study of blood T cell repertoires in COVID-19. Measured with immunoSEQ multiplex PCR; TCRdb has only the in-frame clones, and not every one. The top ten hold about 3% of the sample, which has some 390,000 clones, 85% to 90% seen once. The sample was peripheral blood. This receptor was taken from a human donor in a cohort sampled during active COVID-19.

The CDR3 DNA is TGTGCCAGTAGCGGGACAGGGGCGGGCTATGGCTACACCTTC. Protein product: CASSGTGAGYGYTF. V usage is TRBV19 and J usage is TRBJ1-2; 10 positions agree with TRBD1. Per germline, CDR1 LNHDA and CDR2 SQIVND (reference sequence). The CDR3 is 14 amino acids. V lost 6 bases to trimming and J lost 4 bases; unmatched junction nucleotides: 5.